Listed below are T cell receptor beta chains from one sample, sequenced in a study of neoadjuvant nivolumab and ipilimumab in lung cancer. Produced via immunoSEQ multiplex PCR; TCRdb's table is partial and in-frame only. The sample includes tens of thousands of clones, over 80% seen only once; the top ten take around 6.1%. Material: peripheral blood, obtained before neoadjuvant nivolumab, alone or with ipilimumab. Every receptor here comes from an adult with non-small cell lung cancer. CDR3s include the opening cysteine and the closing phenylalanine or tryptophan. The order of the fields is J gene, CDR3 length, V gene, D gene, clone size, CDR3 protein, CDR3 DNA. D genes are given only for firm matches. The listing skips clone size in some rows; elsewhere it reads once, few, many or a size class.

TRBJ1-6 17 TRBV4-1 TRBD1 NA CASSQGRIGTGTSPLHF TGCGCCAGCAGCCAAGGGAGGATAGGGACAGGGACTTCACCCCTCCACTTT
TRBJ2-2 16 TRBV18 NA NA CASSPESVGDTGELFF TGTGCCAGCTCACCCGAGTCGGTGGGCGACACCGGGGAGCTGTTTTTT
TRBJ2-1 12 TRBV2 TRBD2 NA CASSRGGNEQFF TGTGCCAGCAGTCGGGGGGGCAATGAGCAGTTCTTC
TRBJ2-5 12 TRBV6-6 NA NA CASGGGSETQYF TGTGCCAGCGGGGGTGGAAGTGAGACCCAGTACTTC
TRBJ1-4 14 TRBV4-3 TRBD1 NA CASSQGQGREKLFF TGCGCCAGCAGCCAAGGACAGGGTCGGGAAAAACTGTTTTTT
TRBJ1-3 16 TRBV9 NA NA CASSAGWAGDGNTIYF TGTGCCAGCAGCGCTGGGTGGGCAGGGGACGGAAACACCATATATTTT
TRBJ1-1 13 TRBV6-6 NA few CASSYSRVTEAFF TGTGCCAGCAGTTACTCGCGGGTTACTGAAGCTTTCTTT
TRBJ2-3 16 TRBV7-8 TRBD2 NA CASSPEERGGIDTQYF TGTGCCAGCAGCCCCGAGGAGCGGGGGGGTATAGATACGCAGTATTTT
TRBJ2-7 15 TRBV4-1 TRBD2 NA CASSPSTSGDYEQYF TGCGCCAGCAGCCCCTCGACTAGCGGGGACTACGAGCAGTACTTC
TRBJ1-6 15 TRBV5-1 NA few CASSNRDNYNSPLHF TGCGCCAGCAGCAACCGGGACAACTATAATTCACCCCTCCACTTT
TRBJ2-1 14 TRBV5-1 NA NA CASSSPSSYNEQFF TGCGCCAGCAGCTCCCCGAGCTCCTACAATGAGCAGTTCTTC
TRBJ2-5 17 TRBV18 TRBD2 NA CASSPMRLAGIMETQYF TGTGCCAGCTCACCAATGAGGCTAGCGGGGATCATGGAGACCCAGTACTTC
TRBJ1-1 14 TRBV9 TRBD1 once CASSASTGGTEAFF TGTGCCAGCAGCGCCTCTACAGGGGGAACTGAAGCTTTCTTT
TRBJ2-1 17 TRBV5-1 NA NA CASSLDWVTLGYNEQFF TGCGCCAGCAGTCTGGATTGGGTCACCCTAGGGTACAATGAGCAGTTCTTC
TRBJ1-5 15 TRBV18 NA NA CASSRSRDSNQPQHF TGTGCCAGCTCACGGAGCCGGGACAGCAATCAGCCCCAGCATTTT
TRBJ1-4 15 TRBV5-4 NA NA CASSLDPNTAEKLFF TGTGCCAGCAGCTTGGATCCCAATACGGCCGAAAAACTGTTTTTT
TRBJ1-6 14 TRBV6-1 NA NA CASSELAGTGPLHF TGTGCCAGCAGTGAGCTCGCAGGGACGGGCCCCCTCCACTTT
TRBJ2-5 14 TRBV18 NA NA CASSPAGLQETQYF TGTGCCAGCTCACCGGCGGGCTTACAAGAGACCCAGTACTTC
TRBJ1-4 14 TRBV6-1 TRBD1 NA CASSLRGNSEKLFF TGTGCCAGCAGCCTCAGGGGGAATTCTGAAAAACTGTTTTTT
TRBJ1-5 15 TRBV19 NA NA CASSRWGDSNQPQHF TGTGCCAGTTCGCGATGGGGGGATAGCAATCAGCCCCAGCATTTT
TRBJ1-1 14 TRBV2 NA few CASSDRDGNTEAFF TGTGCCAGCAGTGATAGGGACGGGAACACTGAAGCTTTCTTT
TRBJ1-3 14 TRBV25-1 NA NA CASSEGGYGNTIYF TGTGCCAGCAGTGAAGGGGGCTATGGAAACACCATATATTTT
TRBJ2-6 16 TRBV4-3 TRBD2 NA CASSSSRGGGANVLTF TGCGCCAGCAGCTCTTCCCGGGGGGGTGGGGCCAACGTCCTGACTTTC
TRBJ2-5 13 TRBV5-4 NA NA CASSNPIRETQYF TGTGCCAGCAGCAACCCAATTCGGGAGACCCAGTACTTC
TRBJ2-3 16 TRBV4-1 NA few CASSQVDLVVFGTQYF TGCGCCAGCAGCCAAGTGGATCTGGTTGTCTTTGGTACGCAGTATTTT
TRBJ1-2 14 TRBV29-1 NA NA CSVEALAGVGGYTF TGCAGCGTTGAAGCGTTGGCAGGGGTTGGAGGCTACACCTTC
TRBJ2-3 16 TRBV5-5 NA NA CASSLIGALGADTQYF TGTGCCAGCAGCTTGATAGGGGCACTTGGAGCCGATACGCAGTATTTT
TRBJ1-5 15 TRBV9 NA NA CASSVEGGENQPQHF TGTGCCAGCAGCGTAGAGGGGGGAGAGAATCAGCCCCAGCATTTT
TRBJ2-2 15 TRBV2 NA few CASRPRGSNTGELFF TGTGCCAGCAGGCCCAGGGGTTCGAACACCGGGGAGCTGTTTTTT
TRBJ2-1 19 TRBV2 NA NA CASWGLTGLKLTLYNEQFF TGTGCCAGCTGGGGACTTACAGGGCTGAAACTAACCCTATACAATGAGCAGTTCTTC
TRBJ2-3 14 TRBV2 TRBD2 NA CASILSGGTDTQYF TGTGCCAGCATCCTTAGCGGGGGTACAGATACGCAGTATTTT
TRBJ2-1 15 TRBV7-3 TRBD1 NA CASSTTGTGDNEQFF TGTGCCAGCAGCACAACCGGGACAGGGGACAATGAGCAGTTCTTC
TRBJ1-1 14 TRBV7-9 NA NA CASSFSSWNTEAFF TGTGCCAGCAGCTTCAGTTCGTGGAACACTGAAGCTTTCTTT
TRBJ1-2 16 TRBV4-2 TRBD1 NA CASSQDRAGGSYGYTF TGTGCCAGCAGCCAAGATCGGGCAGGGGGTTCCTATGGCTACACCTTC
TRBJ1-1 13 TRBV7-2 TRBD1 NA CASSAQGGTEAFF TGTGCCAGCAGCGCACAGGGGGGGACTGAAGCTTTCTTT
TRBJ1-1 14 TRBV2 NA NA CASRKGSPNTEAFF TGTGCCAGCCGCAAGGGAAGCCCTAACACTGAAGCTTTCTTT
TRBJ1-2 12 TRBV19 NA NA CASSKLQDGYTF TGTGCCAGTAGTAAGCTGCAAGATGGCTACACCTTC
TRBJ1-3 14 TRBV7-8 NA NA CASSLGGDGNTIYF TGTGCCAGCAGCCTTGGAGGGGACGGAAACACCATATATTTT
TRBJ1-3 16 TRBV11-2 TRBD1 NA CASSQDRVDSGNTIYF TGTGCCAGCAGCCAAGACAGGGTTGACTCTGGAAACACCATATATTTT
TRBJ1-1 14 TRBV28 NA NA CASSSPGRVAEAFF TGTGCCAGCAGTTCACCAGGGAGAGTGGCTGAAGCTTTCTTT
TRBJ2-5 14 TRBV7-8 TRBD1 NA CASSPTGLQETQYF TGTGCCAGCAGCCCGACAGGGCTCCAAGAGACCCAGTACTTC
TRBJ2-5 14 TRBV7-7 NA once CASSLGGRQETQYF TGTGCCAGCAGCTTAGGAGGTCGCCAAGAGACCCAGTACTTC
TRBJ2-1 16 TRBV4-1 NA NA CASSQDPGQWMNEQFF TGCGCCAGCAGCCAAGATCCAGGACAGTGGATGAATGAGCAGTTCTTC
TRBJ1-1 13 TRBV19 NA NA CASSPGGGPEAFF TGTGCCAGTAGTCCTGGAGGGGGACCCGAAGCTTTCTTT
TRBJ2-5 14 TRBV2 TRBD2 NA CASSEGAGVETQYF TGTGCCAGCAGTGAAGGAGCGGGGGTAGAGACCCAGTACTTC
TRBJ2-1 15 TRBV19 TRBD1 NA CASSISPSGGIEQFF TGTGCCAGTAGTATTTCCCCCTCAGGGGGAATTGAGCAGTTCTTC
TRBJ1-2 12 TRBV6-1 NA few CASSEGNYGYTF TGTGCCAGCAGTGAGGGGAACTATGGCTACACCTTC
TRBJ2-2 14 TRBV5-1 NA NA CASSVRAGTGELFF TGCGCCAGCAGTGTGAGGGCGGGCACCGGGGAGCTGTTTTTT
TRBJ1-6 16 TRBV13 NA NA CASSSQGKSYNSPLHF TGTGCCAGCAGCTCGCAGGGGAAGTCCTATAATTCACCCCTCCACTTT
TRBJ1-6 15 TRBV9 NA once CASSASPGVSSPLHF TGTGCCAGCAGCGCGAGCCCAGGGGTTAGCTCACCCCTCCACTTT